This T cell receptor beta chain was captured in a study of T-cell reconstitution after alpha-beta-depleted transplantation in children. Overall study results and limits: One year after transplant, T-cell counts and diversity came mostly from newly produced T cells.

This clonotype occurred a few times. Its matching antigen is unknown. In germline, CDR1 is SGHNT, CDR2 YENEEA. Unmatched junction bases numbered 4, after V lost 2 bases and J lost 2 bases. The CDR3 loop spans 15 amino acids. Unique molecular identifiers tagged the TCRbeta library. TCRdb ran MiXCR on the PCR reads and lists one entry per CDR3 protein. The table has 300,000 to 400,000 distinct CDR3 sequences, approximately 23% seen once. The sequences come from PBMCs, mostly from graft donor cells, collected 180 days after TCRalphabeta/CD19-depleted stem cell transplant. The receptor was isolated from a male patient between 5 and 17 years old who had a stem cell transplant for acute lymphoblastic leukemia, so the T cells may come from the graft donor. J is TRBJ2-7 and V is TRBV11-3, with 9 bases identical to TRBD1. DNA for the CDR3: TGTGCCAGCAGCTTACACCGGGACAGGGCCTACGAGCAGTACTTC. Translation: CASSLHRDRAYEQYF.